This TCR beta chain was found in a study of T cells in Graves' hyperthyroidism and ophthalmopathy. Study-wide results and caveats: Blood shared most expanded thyroid clonotypes above 0.001.

This CDR3 region has 16 residues. The V gene end was trimmed by 1 base and the J gene end by 6 bases; junction bases not matched to a gene: 7. The germline gives CDR1 MNHEY, CDR2 SMNVEV (reference sequence). This clonotype was seen many times. Antigen: not known. Amplified TCR beta CDR3 regions derived from RNA transcripts. The TCR CDR3 was amplified in a first-round RT-PCR using the HTBI primer set. A single record per CDR3 protein comes from TCRdb applying MiXCR to the multiplex PCR reads. The profile shows about 770,000 distinct CDR3 sequences, over 15% of them singletons. This chain connects TRBV27 to TRBJ1-1; 11 bases align to TRBD1. This TCR was sampled from a woman aged 45 to 65 with Graves' hyperthyroidism that later progressed to Graves' ophthalmopathy. Input material: blood. In nucleotides, the CDR3 is TGTGCCAGCAGTTTATTAGGGACAGGGGGATCGTCTGAAGCTTTCTTT. Residues: CASSLLGTGGSSEAFF.